These 31 T cell receptor beta chains share one sample of origin, sequenced in a study of cytomegalovirus exposure and HLA in healthy donors. The primer mix had 60 Vbeta and 13 Jbeta primers. Profiled with immunoSEQ multiplex PCR; TCRdb holds only in-frame clones, not every one. The data hold 45,000 to 65,000 clones, with roughly 72% observed a single time. The material sequenced was PBMCs. All receptors derive from a woman in her fifties or sixties in good health and CMV-seropositive.

V and J are TRBV19 and TRBJ2-2, with 9 bases fitting TRBD2. The trim removed 6 bases at V and 5 bases at J, leaving 4 bases unmatched. This CDR3 is 14 amino acids long. In germline, CDR1 is LNHDA, CDR2 SQIVND (reference sequence). DNA of the CDR3: TGTGCCAGTAGCTCAGCGGGAGGAACCGGGGAGCTGTTTTTT. Its translation is CASSSAGGTGELFF.

The V and J genes are TRBV4-3 and TRBJ2-7; 8 bases line up with TRBD2. Germline V lookup: CDR1 LGHNA, CDR2 YSLEER. The ends lost 1 base at V and 2 bases at J; junction bases unmatched: 13. This CDR3 is built from 18 residues. As DNA, the CDR3 is TGCGCCAGCAGCCAAGTTCCACTAGCGGCGTACCTGGCCTACGAGCAGTACTTC. Amino acid sequence: CASSQVPLAAYLAYEQYF.

The chain joins TRBV28 to TRBJ2-1; possible D gene TRBD2, 6 bases. The V end lost 3 bases, the J end lost 7 bases, and 19 bases lay between the germline ends. Per germline, CDR1 MDHEN and CDR2 SYDVKM. The CDR3 has 16 amino acids. CDR3 region: CASSFESKSRGNEQFF. CDR3 nucleotide sequence: TGTGCCAGCAGTTTTGAGAGTAAATCGCGGGGTAATGAGCAGTTCTTC.

V usage is TRBV6-1 and J usage is TRBJ2-7, with D perhaps matching TRBD2 (6 bases). The CDR3 length is 15 residues. Deletions cut 4 bases from V and 0 bases from J, with 13 bases between. Germline values: CDR1 MNHNS, CDR2 SASEGT. The CDR3 region is CASSVLALLSYEQYF. In nucleotides, the CDR3 is TGTGCCAGCAGTGTTCTAGCGTTGCTCTCCTACGAGCAGTACTTC.

The J gene is TRBJ1-2, the V gene TRBV7-9; D is unresolved. V was pared by 5 bases and J by 3 bases, with 7 bases between. The CDR3 has 12 residues. CDR1 and CDR2 from the germline V gene are SEHNR and FQNEAQ (reference sequence). The DNA for the CDR3 is TGTGCCAGCAGCGGGCCGGACTATGGCTACACCTTC. Protein sequence: CASSGPDYGYTF.

This chain connects TRBV5-1 to TRBJ2-2; 7 bases line up with TRBD1. CDR1 and CDR2 from the germline V gene are SGHRS and YFSETQ. The V and J ends lost 5 bases and 3 bases, in that order; junction bases with no gene match: 7. The CDR3 loop spans 15 amino acids. Written as DNA, the CDR3 is TGCGCCAGCAGTTTCGGGACAGCCTACACCGGGGAGCTGTTTTTT. Its protein is CASSFGTAYTGELFF.

The chain carries TRBV5-4 and TRBJ1-1; 7 positions agree with TRBD1. J gave up 5 bases and V 1 base, and 5 bases lay outside the gene matches. In germline, CDR1 is SGHNT, CDR2 YYREEE (reference sequence). This CDR3 has 14 residues. The CDR3 reads CASSLMTGRTEAFF. In nucleotides, the CDR3 is TGTGCCAGCAGCTTGATGACAGGGAGGACTGAAGCTTTCTTT. Drawing the rest from reference TRBV5-4 and TRBJ1-1, the complete variable domain is ETGVTQSPTHLIKTRGQQVTLRCSSQSGHNTVSWYQQALGQGPQFIFQYYREEENGRGNFPPRFSGLQFPNYSSELNVNALELDDSALYLCASSLMTGRTEAFFGQGTRLTVV.

The count of this clone is one. The J gene is TRBJ2-2, the V gene TRBV2, with D tentatively TRBD2 (6 bases). Per germline, CDR1 SNHLY and CDR2 FYNNEI. This CDR3 region has 14 residues. V lost 7 bases, J lost 1 base, and 10 bases lay in between. CDR3 coding DNA: TGTGCCAGCAATCTGGAGGGGAACACCGGGGAGCTGTTTTTT. It specifies CASNLEGNTGELFF.

The rearrangement uses TRBV4-3 and TRBJ2-7, with TRBD1 as a possible D gene (5 bases). The V gene's germline CDR1 is LGHNA and CDR2 YSLEER. The CDR3 extends over 14 amino acids. Deletions cut 1 base from V and 3 bases from J, with 10 bases between. In DNA form, the CDR3 reads TGCGCCAGCAGCCAAGGACAGAAAGTCTACGAGCAGTACTTC. It is translated as CASSQGQKVYEQYF.

The chain employs TRBV28 and TRBJ2-1, with a tentative D call TRBD1 (6 bases). Per the germline V gene, CDR1 is MDHEN and CDR2 is SYDVKM. The CDR3 length is 11 residues. Trimming left V 5 bases short and J 9 bases short, with 8 bases between. CDR3 bases: TGTGCCAGCAGTCGGACAGCTGAGCAGTTCTTC. Its translation is CASSRTAEQFF.

The chain combines TRBV7-9 with TRBJ2-3; TRBD2 matches at 7 bases. This CDR3 has 15 amino acids. CDR1 is SEHNR and CDR2 is FQNEAQ in the germline V gene (reference sequence). The V and J ends lost 5 bases and 2 bases, in that order; junction bases with no gene match: 7. CDR3 DNA sequence: TGTGCCAGCAGCCCCCTGGGGGGGGACACAGATACGCAGTATTTT. This gives the protein CASSPLGGDTDTQYF.

The chain has TRBV30 and TRBJ2-1; D is possibly TRBD1 (5 bases). The CDR3 loop spans 19 amino acids. V was pared by 4 bases and J by 8 bases, with 33 bases between. CDR1 and CDR2 from the germline V gene are GTSNPN and SVGIG (reference sequence). CDR3 protein: CAWNPDRQNPPVSPHEQFF. The CDR3 DNA sequence: TGTGCCTGGAATCCGGATAGACAGAACCCACCGGTAAGCCCCCATGAGCAGTTCTTC.

The chain employs TRBV7-2 and TRBJ2-3, with D unclear. The CDR3 is 17 residues long. CDR1 is SGHTA and CDR2 is FQGNSA in the germline V gene. V was shortened by 2 bases and J by 0 bases, with 15 bases between the two germline ends. The CDR3 coding sequence is TGTGCCAGCAGCTTAAAGATTAGCCAGCTTAGCACAGATACGCAGTATTTT. Amino acid sequence: CASSLKISQLSTDTQYF.

J is TRBJ1-1 and V is TRBV11-2; tentatively, D is TRBD1 (6 bases). The V and J ends lost 2 bases and 2 bases respectively, with 9 bases between them. Germline CDR1 reads SGHAT; CDR2 reads FQNNGV. The CDR3 length is 14 residues. In DNA, the CDR3 is TGTGCCAGCAGCTTAAACAGGGCAAACACTGAAGCTTTCTTT. It specifies CASSLNRANTEAFF.

The chain combines TRBV4-2 with TRBJ1-4; D may be TRBD1 (6 bases). Trimming pared 5 bases from V and 4 bases from J, leaving 11 bases between. CDR3 length: 14 amino acids. Germline lookup yields CDR1 LGHNA and CDR2 YNFKEQ. The chain's CDR3 is CASSFGGHNEKLFF. DNA for the CDR3: TGTGCCAGCAGCTTCGGGGGGCATAATGAAAAACTGTTTTTT.

This chain links TRBV5-1 with TRBJ2-1; 8 nucleotides line up with TRBD2. The CDR3 runs 18 residues. With 1 base clipped from V and 4 bases from J, the junction kept 13 bases outside the gene matches. Germline values: CDR1 SGHRS, CDR2 YFSETQ. CDR3 sequence: CASSLIVTGGPSYNEQFF. In DNA form, the CDR3 reads TGCGCCAGCAGCTTGATAGTAACGGGAGGGCCCTCGTACAATGAGCAGTTCTTC.

This sequence joins TRBV28 and TRBJ1-5; 9 bases line up with TRBD1. Germline values: CDR1 MDHEN, CDR2 SYDVKM. Trimming at V came to 4 bases and at J to 7 bases, leaving 8 bases not matched to a gene. The CDR3 has 15 amino acids. CDR3 protein: CASSSKGQGRQPQHF. In DNA form, the CDR3 reads TGTGCCAGCAGTTCCAAGGGACAGGGTAGGCAGCCCCAGCATTTT.

In its sample, this clone was seen a few times. The rearrangement joins TRBV9 to TRBJ1-1; 7 positions agree with TRBD1. Germline V gene lookup returns CDR1 SGDLS and CDR2 YYNGEE. CDR3 length: 15 amino acids. V lost 2 bases, J lost 4 bases, and 8 bases stayed unmatched. The CDR3 DNA reads TGTGCCAGCAGCGTGGGTAATACAGGGGCCACTGAAGCTTTCTTT. It encodes CASSVGNTGATEAFF.

On this clone: No conserved phenylalanine or tryptophan is present at the end of the CDR3, so a read error is the likely explanation. The chain employs TRBV6-5 and TRBJ1-2, with D possibly being TRBD1 (6 bases). Trimming took off 6 bases at V and 8 bases at J, with 19 bases between the two ends. Germline V gene sequence: CDR1 MNHEY, CDR2 SVGAGI. This CDR3 region has 14 residues. The CDR3 DNA follows: TGTGCCAGCAGCCCGGAGTACAGGGCAGGCGGCTACACCGTC. Translation: CASSPEYRAGGYTV.

This clone was seen only once. J is TRBJ2-2 and V is TRBV19; tentative D call: TRBD2 (5 bases). The CDR3 covers 16 residues. Germline lookup yields CDR1 LNHDA and CDR2 SQIVND (reference sequence). V lost 3 bases to trimming and J lost 0 bases, with 11 bases between them. The CDR3 protein is CASSILSGSNTGELFF. DNA for the CDR3: TGTGCCAGTAGTATCCTCTCGGGGTCGAACACCGGGGAGCTGTTTTTT.

A few counts support this clone. The chain uses TRBV5-1 and TRBJ2-7; D not resolved. V lost 0 bases and J lost 2, with 9 bases in between. The CDR3 extends over 14 amino acids. Germline-derived CDR1 and CDR2 are SGHRS and YFSETQ. The CDR3 sequence is CASSLVVQPYEQYF. CDR3 DNA: TGCGCCAGCAGCTTGGTGGTACAACCCTACGAGCAGTACTTC.

The chain couples TRBV5-6 to TRBJ1-2; no clear D. Deletions cut 4 bases from V and 4 bases from J, with 8 bases between. Germline assignment: CDR1 SGHDT and CDR2 YYEEEE. The CDR3 runs 12 residues. The CDR3 DNA sequence: TGTGCCAGCAGCGATAACTTCTATGGCTACACCTTC. Its translation is CASSDNFYGYTF.

This clone was seen only a few times. V is TRBV7-9 and J is TRBJ1-1; maybe TRBD1 (6 bases). The CDR3 has 14 amino acids. V was trimmed by 5 bases and J by 7 bases, leaving 17 bases between them. Germline CDR1 is SEHNR and CDR2 is FQNEAQ (reference sequence). The CDR3 DNA follows: TGTGCCAGCAGCCCCCGACAGGCAGCACTTGAAGCTTTCTTT. Translating gives CASSPRQAALEAFF.

This chain joins TRBV29-1 and TRBJ2-3, with 8 bases that match TRBD2. Germline trimming cut 4 bases from V and 4 bases from J; bases unmatched to any gene: 1. The germline V gene encodes CDR1 SQVTM and CDR2 ANQGSEA. The CDR3 runs to 12 residues. The CDR3 loop reads CSVAGGPDTQYF. As DNA, the CDR3 is TGCAGCGTTGCGGGGGGGCCAGATACGCAGTATTTT.

V usage is TRBV5-1 and J usage is TRBJ2-7, with a possible D match to TRBD1 (5 bases). Germline V gene data show CDR1 as SGHRS and CDR2 as YFSETQ. V was shortened by 5 bases and J by 1 base, with 10 bases between the two germline ends. The CDR3 consists of 13 residues. The CDR3: CASRLQDSYEQYF. The CDR3 bases are TGCGCCAGCAGGCTACAGGATTCCTACGAGCAGTACTTC.

This clone has more than one count but fewer than ten. The gene calls are TRBV6-5 and TRBJ2-1, with 11 bases identical to TRBD2. Germline-derived CDR1 and CDR2 are MNHEY and SVGAGI. J was trimmed by 7 bases and V by 4 bases; bases with no gene match: 9. The CDR3 is 16 amino acids. The CDR3 nucleotides read TGTGCCAGCAGTTTAGCGGGAGGGCGGTGGGGGAATGAGCAGTTCTTC. Encoded protein: CASSLAGGRWGNEQFF.

A word on this clone: The sample has other DNA sequences that encode this CDR3 too. This chain joins TRBV7-6 and TRBJ2-2; 8 nucleotides match TRBD2. Per germline, CDR1 SGHVS and CDR2 FNYEAQ. J was trimmed by 1 base and V by 5 bases; bases with no gene match: 6. This CDR3 has 16 amino acids. CDR3 in amino acids: CASSQPGGENTGELFF. In DNA, the CDR3 is TGTGCCAGCAGCCAACCCGGGGGGGAGAACACCGGGGAGCTGTTTTTT.

The chain carries TRBV5-5 and TRBJ1-1, with D hard to call. The CDR3 covers 12 residues. V lost 0 bases and J 8 bases, leaving 8 bases between the germline ends. The germline gives CDR1 SGHKS, CDR2 YYEKEE (reference sequence). The CDR3 DNA sequence: TGTGCCAGCAGCTTGGGCGGAAAGGAAGCTTTCTTT. It is translated as CASSLGGKEAFF.

The chain is built from TRBV7-8 and TRBJ1-5, with 9 bases matching TRBD1. CDR1 and CDR2 from the germline V gene are SGHVS and FQNEAQ. The CDR3 has 14 residues. The ends lost 4 bases at V and 6 bases at J; junction bases unmatched: 4. The CDR3 reads CASSSDRGFQPQHF. The CDR3 DNA sequence: TGTGCCAGCAGCTCGGACAGGGGTTTTCAGCCCCAGCATTTT.

The chain employs TRBV28 and TRBJ2-3, with TRBD2 identical over 10 bases. After removal of 5 bases from V and 0 bases from J, the junction contained 5 bases not matched to a gene. The germline V gene encodes CDR1 MDHEN and CDR2 SYDVKM. The CDR3 is 16 residues long. CDR3 region: CASSPWTSGSTDTQYF. The CDR3 bases are TGTGCCAGCAGTCCCTGGACTAGCGGTAGCACAGATACGCAGTATTTT.

The chain combines TRBV6-6 with TRBJ1-5, with TRBD1 matching over 7 bases. CDR1 MNHNY and CDR2 SVGAGI come from the germline V gene (reference sequence). CDR3 size: 16 residues. V was pared by 5 bases and J by 4 bases, with 11 bases of the junction left unmatched. CDR3 in amino acids: CASSPGQALANQPQHF. Written as DNA, the CDR3 is TGTGCCAGCAGTCCAGGACAGGCCCTAGCGAATCAGCCCCAGCATTTT.